A selection of T cell receptor beta chains follows, all from one sample in a study of control samples from healthy donors and cancer patients. Data came from immunoSEQ multiplex PCR; TCRdb stores just in-frame clones and leaves some out. This table holds 260,000 or so clones, 82% found once. Material: PBMCs. The receptor set was obtained from a woman aged 60-70 years with lung cancer. The CDR3 runs from the conserved cysteine through the conserved F or W. A D gene is named only where the DNA matches it firmly. Part of the rows lack a size; the others show once, few, many or a class for expanded clones.

j_call	v_call	d_call	clone_size	cdr3_nt	cdr3_aa
TRBJ2-5	TRBV7-9	NA	NA	TGTGCCAGCAGCTCGAGGGTCACTCAAGAGACCCAGTACTTC	CASSSRVTQETQYF
TRBJ2-1	TRBV5-1	NA	NA	TGCGCCAGCAGCTTGGCCGGGGGCGCCGGTCAATCATTTACCTACAATGAGCAGTTCTTC	CASSLAGGAGQSFTYNEQFF
TRBJ2-7	TRBV6-4	TRBD1	NA	TGTGCCAGCAGCCCCGACGGGACAGGGGGAAATCGGTACTTC	CASSPDGTGGNRYF
TRBJ1-5	TRBV6-5	NA	few	TGTGCCAGCAGGCCCGACGGACACAATCAGCCCCAGCATTTT	CASRPDGHNQPQHF
TRBJ2-7	TRBV30	NA	NA	TGTGCCTGGAGTGGCACCTCCTACGAGCAGTACTTC	CAWSGTSYEQYF
TRBJ2-3	TRBV7-3	TRBD2	NA	TGTGCCAGCAGCTCGCCGGCCGGGACTAGCGGGGATACGCAGTATTTT	CASSSPAGTSGDTQYF
TRBJ1-2	TRBV9	NA	NA	TGTGCCAGCAGCGTAGACGGTAACTATGGCTACACCTTC	CASSVDGNYGYTF
TRBJ1-5	TRBV5-8	TRBD1	few	TGTGCCAGCAGCTTGGGGGGGACAGGTCTAAGGCCCCAGCATTTT	CASSLGGTGLRPQHF
TRBJ1-1	TRBV6-5	TRBD1	NA	TGTGCCAGCAGTCGGCCGGGACAGGAGAACACTGAAGCTTTCTTT	CASSRPGQENTEAFF
TRBJ2-7	TRBV19	NA	NA	TGTGCCAGTAGTAGGGGATACGAGCAGTACTTC	CASSRGYEQYF
TRBJ1-2	TRBV5-4	NA	NA	TGTGCCAGCAGCTTGTCACAGTCAGAGGGGTACTATGGCTACACCTTC	CASSLSQSEGYYGYTF
TRBJ1-1	TRBV5-6	NA	NA	TGTGCCAGCAGCTTGGGGAGGTGGGCAGGGAATACTGAAGCTTTCTTT	CASSLGRWAGNTEAFF
TRBJ1-1	TRBV3-1/TRBV3-2	NA	NA	TGTGCCAGCATGCGTGGAAAGAACACTGAAGCTTTCTTT	CASMRGKNTEAFF
TRBJ1-1	TRBV23-1	TRBD1	NA	TGCGCCAGCAGTCAAACCTTGAGAGGGGGCAGGAACACTGAAGCTTTCTTT	CASSQTLRGGRNTEAFF
TRBJ1-3	TRBV29-1	TRBD1	NA	TGCAGCGTTGAGGGGGACAGTAGCTCTGGAAACACCATATATTTT	CSVEGDSSSGNTIYF
TRBJ1-1	TRBV6-5	NA	NA	TGTGCCAGCAGTTACAACCCGGCCCGATTTGAAGCTTTCTTT	CASSYNPARFEAFF
TRBJ2-1	TRBV11-3	TRBD2	NA	TGTGCCAGCAGCCCAATAAAGGTTAAGCGGGGGACTCCGCAGTTCTTC	CASSPIKVKRGTPQFF
TRBJ2-7	TRBV5-1	NA	few	TGCGCCAGCAGCTACTCGACACCAGGGGCCGAGCAGTACTTC	CASSYSTPGAEQYF
TRBJ1-1	TRBV3-1/TRBV3-2	NA	once	TGTGCCAGCAGCCGAGCAGGGGACACTGAAGCTTTCTTT	CASSRAGDTEAFF
TRBJ2-7	TRBV9	TRBD2	NA	TGTGCCAGCAGCGGGGACAGCGGGAGGGCAGAGCAGTACTTC	CASSGDSGRAEQYF
TRBJ2-7	TRBV3-1/TRBV3-2	NA	NA	TGTGCCAGCAGCCAAGATCGGCAGTTGTACTACGAGCAGTACTTC	CASSQDRQLYYEQYF
TRBJ2-7	TRBV15	NA	NA	TGTGCCACCAGCAGAGAACAGAGCTACGAGCAGTACTTC	CATSREQSYEQYF
TRBJ2-3	TRBV5-1	TRBD1	once	TGCGCCAGCAGCGTTACACCGGGACAGGGAGGTGCAGATACGCAGTATTTT	CASSVTPGQGGADTQYF
TRBJ1-6	TRBV28	TRBD1	NA	TGTGCCAGCAGTTTAGGGGACAGTATTAATTCACCCCTCCACTTT	CASSLGDSINSPLHF
TRBJ1-5	TRBV7-6	NA	NA	TGTGCCAGCAGCTTAGAGGCGGACGCGAATCAGCCCCAGCATTTT	CASSLEADANQPQHF
TRBJ1-1	TRBV28	NA	NA	TGTGCCAGCAGTTTTATCGGGGCGTCGGTCTTGAACACTGAAGCTTTCTTT	CASSFIGASVLNTEAFF
TRBJ2-7	TRBV5-5	NA	NA	TGTGCCAGCAGCCTCGTTCCCGGCTACGAGCAGTACTTC	CASSLVPGYEQYF
TRBJ2-6	TRBV28	NA	NA	TGTGCCAGCAGTTTTACAGGGCTGGGGGCCAACGTCCTGACTTTC	CASSFTGLGANVLTF
TRBJ2-7	TRBV23-1	NA	once	TGCGCCAGCAGGCCCGGATACTTC	CASRPGYF
TRBJ1-5	TRBV28	NA	NA	TGTGCCAGCAGCGAGGGGGGGGAGGGCAATCAGCCCCAGCATTTT	CASSEGGEGNQPQHF
TRBJ1-2	TRBV10-3	TRBD1	NA	TGTGCCATCGGACAGGGGGCGGACTATGGCTACACCTTC	CAIGQGADYGYTF
TRBJ1-2	TRBV5-6	NA	NA	TGTGCCAGCAGCTTCGCCCTGAACAATGGCTACACCTTC	CASSFALNNGYTF
TRBJ2-1	TRBV7-7	TRBD2	once	TGTGCCAGCAGCTTAGGTGGCGGGAGTTTATATGAGCAGTTCTTC	CASSLGGGSLYEQFF
TRBJ2-6	TRBV5-1	NA	NA	TGCGCCAGCAGCTTTGGGACCGGGGGATCTGGGGCCAACGTCCTGACTTTC	CASSFGTGGSGANVLTF
TRBJ2-1	TRBV28	NA	NA	TGTGCCAGCAGTTCCCTAGACAGGGAGCAGTTCTTC	CASSSLDREQFF
TRBJ2-4	TRBV6-5	NA	NA	TGTGCCAGCGCTCCACCCGCGGCAGGGGGGCACATTCAGTACTTC	CASAPPAAGGHIQYF
TRBJ2-7	TRBV7-8	NA	once	TGTGCCAGCAGCTTAGTCCCCGCGGGTGGCTACGAGCAGTACTTC	CASSLVPAGGYEQYF
TRBJ2-7	TRBV5-1	TRBD1	NA	TGCGCCAGCAGCCCTTGGGACAGGAGTAGCGAGCAGTACTTC	CASSPWDRSSEQYF
TRBJ2-7	TRBV10-2	NA	NA	TGCGCCAGCAGTGAGTCGAAGGGCCCGGGTGAGCAGTACTTC	CASSESKGPGEQYF
TRBJ2-3	TRBV3-1/TRBV3-2	NA	NA	TGTGCCAGCAGCCGTCGTAGCGGAACTAGCACAGATACGCAGTATTTT	CASSRRSGTSTDTQYF
TRBJ2-3	TRBV27	NA	NA	TGTGCCAGCAGTTTATCTTGGCAGGGGAGCGATACGCAGTATTTT	CASSLSWQGSDTQYF
TRBJ2-7	TRBV4-2	TRBD1	NA	TGTGCCAGCAGCCCGAGGACAGGGGGTATTCTTTCATCCTACGAGCAGTACTTC	CASSPRTGGILSSYEQYF
TRBJ2-1	TRBV11-3	TRBD1	NA	TGTGCCAGCAGCTCCCGGACAGGCCGATACAATGAGCAGTTCTTC	CASSSRTGRYNEQFF
TRBJ1-6	TRBV9	NA	NA	TGTGCCAGCAGCGTACAGAATTCACCCCTCCACTTT	CASSVQNSPLHF
TRBJ2-7	TRBV5-4	TRBD1	NA	TGTGCCAGCAGCTCGACAGGGGGCGGAATCCCCGAGCAGTACTTC	CASSSTGGGIPEQYF
TRBJ1-2	TRBV7-2	NA	many	TGTGCCAGCAGCTTAGGGGGAGCTAACTATGGCTACACCTTC	CASSLGGANYGYTF
TRBJ1-2	TRBV6-5	TRBD1	NA	TGTGCCAGCTGGGGGACAGGGAGTAACTATGGCTACACCTTC	CASWGTGSNYGYTF
TRBJ2-1	TRBV20-1	TRBD2	NA	TGCAGTGCTAGTAAGGCTAGCGGTTCCTACAATGAGCAGTTCTTC	CSASKASGSYNEQFF
TRBJ1-2	TRBV11-2	NA	NA	TGTGCCAGCAGCTTAGGGAGGGGTGGCTACACCTTC	CASSLGRGGYTF
TRBJ1-1	TRBV10-3	NA	NA	TGTGCCATCAGTGAGTCGGGGGGGTACGCTGGTGGGACACGTGAAGCTTTCTTT	CAISESGGYAGGTREAFF
TRBJ1-5	TRBV6-6	NA	NA	TGTGCCAGCGGACTCCAGGGTGTAAGCAATCAGCCCCAGCATTTT	CASGLQGVSNQPQHF
TRBJ1-4	TRBV3-1/TRBV3-2	NA	NA	TGTGCCAGCAGCCAAGAGGCACGGAGGAATGAAAAACTGTTTTTT	CASSQEARRNEKLFF
TRBJ1-5	TRBV28	TRBD1	NA	TGTGCCAGCACCCTACGACAGGGGCCCAATCAGCCCCAGCATTTT	CASTLRQGPNQPQHF
TRBJ2-6	TRBV7-2	NA	NA	TGTGCCAGCAGCTTAGGGGGCTCTGGGGCCAACGTCCTGACTTTC	CASSLGGSGANVLTF